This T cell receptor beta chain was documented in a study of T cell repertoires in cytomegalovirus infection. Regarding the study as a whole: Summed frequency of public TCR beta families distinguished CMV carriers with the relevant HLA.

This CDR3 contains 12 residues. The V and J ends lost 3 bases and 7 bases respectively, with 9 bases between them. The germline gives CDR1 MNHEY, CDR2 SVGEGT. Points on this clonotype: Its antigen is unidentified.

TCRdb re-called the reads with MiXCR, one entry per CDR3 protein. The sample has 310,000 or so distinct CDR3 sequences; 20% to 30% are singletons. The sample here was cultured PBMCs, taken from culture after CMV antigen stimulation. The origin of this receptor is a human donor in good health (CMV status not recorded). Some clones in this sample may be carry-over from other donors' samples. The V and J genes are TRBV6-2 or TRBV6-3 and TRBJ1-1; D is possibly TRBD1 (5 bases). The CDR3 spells CASSYTGGEAFF. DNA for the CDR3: TGTGCCAGCAGTTATACGGGGGGTGAAGCTTTCTTT.